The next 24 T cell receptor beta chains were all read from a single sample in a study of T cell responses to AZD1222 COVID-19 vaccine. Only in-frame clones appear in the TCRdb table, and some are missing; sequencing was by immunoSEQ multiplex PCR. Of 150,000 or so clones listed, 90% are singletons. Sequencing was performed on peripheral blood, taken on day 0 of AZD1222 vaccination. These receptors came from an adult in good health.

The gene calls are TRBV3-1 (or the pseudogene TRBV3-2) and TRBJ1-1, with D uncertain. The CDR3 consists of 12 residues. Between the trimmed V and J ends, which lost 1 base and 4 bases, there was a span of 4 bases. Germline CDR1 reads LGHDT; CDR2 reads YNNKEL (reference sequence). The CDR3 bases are TGTGCCAGCAGCCAAGGCCTCACTGAAGCTTTCTTT. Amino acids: CASSQGLTEAFF.

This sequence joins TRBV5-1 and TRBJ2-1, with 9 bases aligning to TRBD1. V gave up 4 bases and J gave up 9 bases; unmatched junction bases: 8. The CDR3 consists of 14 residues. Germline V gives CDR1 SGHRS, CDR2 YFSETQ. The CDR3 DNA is TGCGCCAGCAGCCCCGGGACAGGGAACGGTGAGCAGTTCTTC. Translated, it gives CASSPGTGNGEQFF.

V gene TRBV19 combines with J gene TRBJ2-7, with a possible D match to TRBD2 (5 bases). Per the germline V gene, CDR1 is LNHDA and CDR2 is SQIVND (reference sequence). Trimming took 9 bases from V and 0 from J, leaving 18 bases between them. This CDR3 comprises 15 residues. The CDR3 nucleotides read TGTGCCAGCTCCCTGGTGGGAGATCACTCCTACGAGCAGTACTTC. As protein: CASSLVGDHSYEQYF.

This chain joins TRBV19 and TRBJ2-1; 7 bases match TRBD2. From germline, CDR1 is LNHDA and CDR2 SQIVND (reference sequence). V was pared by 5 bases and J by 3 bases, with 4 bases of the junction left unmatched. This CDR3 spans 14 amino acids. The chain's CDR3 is CASSQRDGYNEQFF. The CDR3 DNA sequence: TGTGCCAGTAGTCAGCGGGATGGCTACAATGAGCAGTTCTTC.

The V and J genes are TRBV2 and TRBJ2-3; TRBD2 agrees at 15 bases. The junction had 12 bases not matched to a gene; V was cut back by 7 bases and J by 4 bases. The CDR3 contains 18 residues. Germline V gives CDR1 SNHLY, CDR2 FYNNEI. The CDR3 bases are TGTGCCAGCACGAGGAACGGACTAGCGGGGGGGCTGGCAGATACGCAGTATTTT. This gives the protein CASTRNGLAGGLADTQYF. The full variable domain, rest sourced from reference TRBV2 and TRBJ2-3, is EPEVTQTPSHQVTQMGQEVILRCVPISNHLYFYWYRQILGQKVEFLVSFYNNEISEKSEIFDDQFSVERPDGSNFTLKIRSTKLEDSAMYFCASTRNGLAGGLADTQYFGPGTRLTVL.

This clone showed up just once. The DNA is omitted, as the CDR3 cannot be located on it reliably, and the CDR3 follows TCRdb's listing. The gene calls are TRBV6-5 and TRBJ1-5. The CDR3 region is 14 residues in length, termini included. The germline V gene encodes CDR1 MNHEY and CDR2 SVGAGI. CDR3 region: CASSSAPGIQPQHF.

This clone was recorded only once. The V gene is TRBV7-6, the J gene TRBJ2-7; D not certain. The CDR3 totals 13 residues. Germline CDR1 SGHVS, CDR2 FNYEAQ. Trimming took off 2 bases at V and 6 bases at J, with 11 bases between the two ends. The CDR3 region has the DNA TGTGCCAGCAGCTTATCGACGGTGGCCGAGCAGTACTTC. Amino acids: CASSLSTVAEQYF. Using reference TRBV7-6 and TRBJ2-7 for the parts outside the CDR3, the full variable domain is GAGVSQSPRYKVTKRGQDVALRCDPISGHVSLYWYRQALGQGPEFLTYFNYEAQQDKSGLPNDRFSAERPEGSISTLTIQRTEQRDSAMYRCASSLSTVAEQYFGPGTRLTVT.

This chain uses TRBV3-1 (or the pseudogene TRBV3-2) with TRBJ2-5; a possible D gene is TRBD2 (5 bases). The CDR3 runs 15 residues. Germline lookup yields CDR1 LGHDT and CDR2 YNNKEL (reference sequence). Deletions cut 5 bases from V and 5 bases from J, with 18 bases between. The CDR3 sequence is CASSKRLPQEETQYF. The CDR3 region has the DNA TGTGCCAGCAGCAAAAGACTACCTCAGGAGGAGACCCAGTACTTC.

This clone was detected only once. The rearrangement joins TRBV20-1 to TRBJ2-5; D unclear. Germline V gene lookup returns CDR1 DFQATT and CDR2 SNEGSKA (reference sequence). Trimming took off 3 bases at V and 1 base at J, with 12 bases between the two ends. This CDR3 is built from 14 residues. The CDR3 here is CSASWLVGQETQYF. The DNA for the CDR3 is TGCAGTGCTAGTTGGCTAGTGGGCCAAGAGACCCAGTACTTC.

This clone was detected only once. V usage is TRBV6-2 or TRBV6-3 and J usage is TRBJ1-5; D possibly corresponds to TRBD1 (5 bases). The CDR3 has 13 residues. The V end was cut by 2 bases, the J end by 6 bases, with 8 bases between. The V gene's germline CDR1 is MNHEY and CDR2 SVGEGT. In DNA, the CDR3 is TGTGCCAGCAGTTACGGGGGGAGTCAGCCCCAGCATTTT. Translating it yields CASSYGGSQPQHF.

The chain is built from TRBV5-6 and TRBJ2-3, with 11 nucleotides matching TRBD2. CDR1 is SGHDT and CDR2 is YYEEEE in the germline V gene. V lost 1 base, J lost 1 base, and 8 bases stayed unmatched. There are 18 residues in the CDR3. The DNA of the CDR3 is TGTGCCAGCAGCTTGTCTAGCGGGGGGCTGAGAGGCACAGATACGCAGTATTTT. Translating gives CASSLSSGGLRGTDTQYF.

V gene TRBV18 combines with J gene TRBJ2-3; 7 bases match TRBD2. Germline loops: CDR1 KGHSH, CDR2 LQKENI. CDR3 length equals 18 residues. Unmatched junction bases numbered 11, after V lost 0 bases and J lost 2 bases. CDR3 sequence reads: CASSPPPLATSNTDTQYF. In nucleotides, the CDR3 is TGTGCCAGCTCACCACCGCCACTAGCGACGTCTAACACAGATACGCAGTATTTT.

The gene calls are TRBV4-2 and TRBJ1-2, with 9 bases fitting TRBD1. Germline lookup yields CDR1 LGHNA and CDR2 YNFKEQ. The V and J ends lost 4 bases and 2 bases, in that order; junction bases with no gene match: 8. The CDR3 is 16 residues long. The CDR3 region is CASSPSSGTGNYGYTF. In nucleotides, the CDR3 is TGTGCCAGCAGCCCATCCTCCGGGACAGGGAACTATGGCTACACCTTC.

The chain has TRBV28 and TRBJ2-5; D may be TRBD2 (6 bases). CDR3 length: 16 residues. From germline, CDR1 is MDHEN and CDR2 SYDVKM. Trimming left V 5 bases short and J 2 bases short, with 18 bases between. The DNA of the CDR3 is TGTGCCAGCAGTCCCCTCTTAGCGGCTACTCAAGAGACCCAGTACTTC. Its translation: CASSPLLAATQETQYF.

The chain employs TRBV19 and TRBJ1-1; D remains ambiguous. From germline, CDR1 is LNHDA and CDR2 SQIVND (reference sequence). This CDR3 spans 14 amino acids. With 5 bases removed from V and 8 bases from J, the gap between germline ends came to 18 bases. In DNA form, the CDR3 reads TGTGCCAGTAGTGCCGCCCGTCGGGCTCCGGAAGCTTTCTTT. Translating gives CASSAARRAPEAFF.

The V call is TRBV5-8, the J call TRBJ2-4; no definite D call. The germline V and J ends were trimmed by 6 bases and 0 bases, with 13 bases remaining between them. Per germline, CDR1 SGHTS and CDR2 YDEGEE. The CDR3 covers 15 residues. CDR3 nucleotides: TGTGCCAGCACCTCGCCCCTACTAGCCAAAAACATTCAGTACTTC. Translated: CASTSPLLAKNIQYF.

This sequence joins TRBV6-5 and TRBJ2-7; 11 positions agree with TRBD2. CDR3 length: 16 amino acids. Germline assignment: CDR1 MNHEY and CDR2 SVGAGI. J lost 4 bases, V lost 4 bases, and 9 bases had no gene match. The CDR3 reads CASSFRTSGRPYEQYF. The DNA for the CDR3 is TGTGCCAGCAGTTTCCGGACTAGCGGGCGCCCATACGAGCAGTACTTC.

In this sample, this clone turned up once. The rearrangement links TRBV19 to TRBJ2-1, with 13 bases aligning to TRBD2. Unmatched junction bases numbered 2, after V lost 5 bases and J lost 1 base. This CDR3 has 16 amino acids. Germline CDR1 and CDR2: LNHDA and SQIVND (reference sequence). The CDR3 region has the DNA TGTGCCAGTAGTCTGACTAGCGGGGGGTCCTACAATGAGCAGTTCTTC. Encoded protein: CASSLTSGGSYNEQFF. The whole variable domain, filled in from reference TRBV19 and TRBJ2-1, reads DGGITQSPKYLFRKEGQNVTLSCEQNLNHDAMYWYRQDPGQGLRLIYYSQIVNDFQKGDIAEGYSVSREKKESFPLTVTSAQKNPTAFYLCASSLTSGGSYNEQFFGPGTRLTVL.

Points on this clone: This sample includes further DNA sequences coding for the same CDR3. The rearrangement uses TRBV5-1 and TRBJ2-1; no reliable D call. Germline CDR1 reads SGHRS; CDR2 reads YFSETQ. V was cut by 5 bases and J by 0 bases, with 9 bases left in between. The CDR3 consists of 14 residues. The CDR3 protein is CASSLQSSYNEQFF. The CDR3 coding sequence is TGCGCCAGCAGTTTACAGAGCTCCTACAATGAGCAGTTCTTC. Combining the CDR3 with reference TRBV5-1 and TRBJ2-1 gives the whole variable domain KAGVTQTPRYLIKTRGQQVTLSCSPISGHRSVSWYQQTPGQGLQFLFEYFSETQRNKGNFPGRFSGRQFSNSRSEMNVSTLELGDSALYLCASSLQSSYNEQFFGPGTRLTVL.

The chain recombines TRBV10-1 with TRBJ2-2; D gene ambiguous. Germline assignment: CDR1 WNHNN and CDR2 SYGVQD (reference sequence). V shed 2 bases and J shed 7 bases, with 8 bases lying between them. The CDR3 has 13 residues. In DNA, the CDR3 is TGCGCCAGCAGTGAGCGGAACGGCGGGGAGCTGTTTTTT. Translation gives CASSERNGGELFF.

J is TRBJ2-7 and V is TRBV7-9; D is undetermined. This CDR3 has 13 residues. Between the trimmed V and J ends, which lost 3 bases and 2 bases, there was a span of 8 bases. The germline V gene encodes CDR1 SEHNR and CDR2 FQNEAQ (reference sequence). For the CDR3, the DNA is TGTGCCAGCAGCTTTCTTATAGCCTACGAGCAGTACTTC. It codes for CASSFLIAYEQYF.

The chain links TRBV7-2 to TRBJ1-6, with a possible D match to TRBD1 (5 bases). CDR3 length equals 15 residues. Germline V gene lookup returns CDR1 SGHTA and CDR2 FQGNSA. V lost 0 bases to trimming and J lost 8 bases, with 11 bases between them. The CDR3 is CASSLALRGDSPLHF. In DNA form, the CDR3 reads TGTGCCAGCAGCTTAGCGCTGCGGGGGGATTCACCCCTCCACTTT.

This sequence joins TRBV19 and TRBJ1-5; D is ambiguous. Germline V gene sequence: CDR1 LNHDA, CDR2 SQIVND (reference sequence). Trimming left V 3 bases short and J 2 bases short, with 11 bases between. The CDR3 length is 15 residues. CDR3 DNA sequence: TGTGCCAGTAGTATTGAGGGCCGGGGCAATCAGCCCCAGCATTTT. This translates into CASSIEGRGNQPQHF.

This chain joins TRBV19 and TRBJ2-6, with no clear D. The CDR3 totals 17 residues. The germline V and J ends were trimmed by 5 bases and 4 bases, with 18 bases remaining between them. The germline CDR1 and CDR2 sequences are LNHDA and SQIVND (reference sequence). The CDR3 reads CASSFRASVAGANVLTF. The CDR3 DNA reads TGTGCCAGTAGTTTTCGGGCCTCAGTGGCCGGGGCCAACGTCCTGACTTTC.